This TCR beta chain was recovered during a study of cytomegalovirus exposure and HLA in healthy donors. Whole-study results and caveats: Cytomegalovirus association was listed for around 170 TCR beta chains. Most TCR sequences proved rare, with some public TCRs found in many donors.

V dropped 2 bases and J dropped 1 base, with 19 bases sitting between them. This CDR3 region has 17 residues. Per the germline V gene, CDR1 is GTSNPN and CDR2 is SVGIG (reference sequence). The repertoire was sequenced with immunoSEQ multiplex PCR; TCRdb's copy has only in-frame clones and lacks some. The table shows about 110,000 clones, with approximately 85% occurring only once. As regards this clone: Its antigen is undetermined.

This receptor was identified in a woman between 18 and 29 years old in good health and CMV-seronegative. The chain recombines TRBV30 with TRBJ2-3, with D maybe TRBD1 (5 bases). The specimen was PBMCs. CDR3 in amino acids: CAWSRLGSGFGTDTQYF. The DNA of the CDR3 is TGTGCCTGGAGTCGGTTAGGGTCAGGGTTCGGCACAGATACGCAGTATTTT.